A selection of T cell receptor beta chains follows, all from one sample in a study of glioma-infiltrating T cells after dendritic cell vaccination. Generated by immunoSEQ multiplex PCR, the TCRdb table keeps only in-frame clones and is missing some. The sample holds some 87,000 clones; more than 75% are singletons and the top ten take around 3%. The material sequenced was blood, taken before dendritic cell vaccination. The receptors shown here come from a human donor with glioblastoma. Both conserved end residues are part of each CDR3. The D gene is left open where the match is weak. Rows may omit the clone size; those that give it use once, few, many or a size class.

D,V,size,J,DNA,CDR3
-,TRBV25-1,-,TRBJ1-2,TGTGCCAGCAGTGGAGGGTTCAACTATGGCTACACCTTC,CASSGGFNYGYTF
-,TRBV7-9,-,TRBJ1-2,TGTGCCAGCAGCAATGACAGGAACTATGGCTACACCTTC,CASSNDRNYGYTF
-,TRBV25-1,-,TRBJ2-7,TGTGCCAGCCGAAGAGGGACAAAATACGAGCAGTACTTC,CASRRGTKYEQYF
-,TRBV15,-,TRBJ2-1,TGTGCCACCTCACCCTCGAGCTCCTACAATGAGCAGTTCTTC,CATSPSSSYNEQFF
TRBD2,TRBV19,-,TRBJ2-2,TGTGCCAGTAGTATTAAAGGAGCGGGAGGTCCGACCGGGGAGCTGTTTTTT,CASSIKGAGGPTGELFF
TRBD2,TRBV5-6,-,TRBJ2-1,TGTGCCAGCAGCTGGGGTGGAGGACTAGGGGAGAATGAGCAGTTCTTC,CASSWGGGLGENEQFF
TRBD1,TRBV2,-,TRBJ1-6,TGTGCCAGCAATGACAGGGTCTATAATTCACCCCTCCACTTT,CASNDRVYNSPLHF
-,TRBV5-1,-,TRBJ2-5,TGCGCCAGCAGCCCGGGCGGGAACCAAGAGACCCAGTACTTC,CASSPGGNQETQYF
-,TRBV5-1,-,TRBJ2-1,TGCGCCAGCAGCTCCTCCGGGGTCCACTACAATGAGCAGTTCTTC,CASSSSGVHYNEQFF
-,TRBV19,once,TRBJ1-2,TGTGCCAGTAGTATTTTGGGCAGCGGAAACTATGGCTACACCTTC,CASSILGSGNYGYTF
TRBD1,TRBV6-5,-,TRBJ1-6,TGTGCCAGCAGTTCACAACAGGGGGCAGGTTCACCCCTCCACTTT,CASSSQQGAGSPLHF
-,TRBV6-5,-,TRBJ1-2,TGTGCCAGCAGGCGAGAAACAGGGTTTAACTATGGCTACACCTTC,CASRRETGFNYGYTF
-,TRBV6-1,-,TRBJ1-4,TGTGCCAGCAGTGAAGCGAGGCCACCATACGAAAAACTGTTTTTT,CASSEARPPYEKLFF
-,TRBV5-6,-,TRBJ2-1,TGTGCCAGCAGCCTATGGGGGCATTCCTCCTACAATGAGCAGTTCTTC,CASSLWGHSSYNEQFF
-,TRBV6-4,medium-sized,TRBJ2-4,TGTGCCAGCAGTGAGGAGGACGGGGGCAAAAACATTCAGTACTTC,CASSEEDGGKNIQYF
TRBD2,TRBV7-8,few,TRBJ2-1,TGTGCCAGCAGCTTTCTAGCGGGAAGGAATGAGCAGTTCTTC,CASSFLAGRNEQFF
TRBD1,TRBV5-6,-,TRBJ2-2,TGTGCCAGCAGCTGGACAGGGGCTAACACCGGGGAGCTGTTTTTT,CASSWTGANTGELFF
-,TRBV2,once,TRBJ2-1,TGTGCCAGCAGTGACACTAACTACAATGAGCAGTTCTTC,CASSDTNYNEQFF
-,TRBV4-2,-,TRBJ1-2,TGTGCCAGCAGCCAAGATAGGTACAGTATGGGCTACACCTTC,CASSQDRYSMGYTF
-,TRBV19,-,TRBJ1-6,TGTGCCAGTAGTAACGGGATTGCGGTAGGGTCACCCCTCCACTTT,CASSNGIAVGSPLHF
-,TRBV6-5,-,TRBJ2-3,TGTGCCAGCAGTTACTCTAGCGGCGCTAGCACAGATACGCAGTATTTT,CASSYSSGASTDTQYF
-,TRBV7-2,-,TRBJ1-4,TGTGCCAGCACCGGAAGTGTCGGCCCGGGTTTGGAAAAACTGTTTTTT,CASTGSVGPGLEKLFF
TRBD2,TRBV5-4,-,TRBJ2-1,TGTGCCAGCAGCTCGACCCCCGGGACTAGCGGGAGCAATGAGCAGTTCTTC,CASSSTPGTSGSNEQFF
TRBD1,TRBV25-1,-,TRBJ1-2,TGTGCCAGCAGTGACGGGACAGGGTCTTTTGGCTACACCTTC,CASSDGTGSFGYTF
-,TRBV11-2,-,TRBJ1-4,TGTGCCAGCAGCTTAGATCCGCAGGGTGAAAAACTGTTTTTT,CASSLDPQGEKLFF
TRBD2,TRBV4-1,-,TRBJ2-7,TGCGCCAGCAGCTGGGGACTAGCGGGGATAGACCCCGGCGAGCAGTACTTC,CASSWGLAGIDPGEQYF